This entry features one TCR beta chain sequence. The antigen remains undetermined. Germline CDR1 SEHNR, CDR2 FQNEAQ (reference sequence). V shed 1 base and J shed 0 bases, with 3 bases lying between them. The CDR3 covers 13 residues. The data were taken from a study of siplizumab effects on memory and regulatory T cells. Study-level findings and limits: Naive T cells, seemingly more diverse than memory cells, seemed major alloresponse contributors. A significant reduction in alloreactive sequences traceable to unstimulated CD4+ memory cells was produced by siplizumab.

Method: immunoSEQ multiplex PCR; TCRdb's copy keeps in-frame clones and lacks some. The table includes more than 45,000 clones, approximately 97% detected once. This chain links TRBV7-9 with TRBJ1-1; D uncertain. The sample comprised naive CD4+ T cells sorted from blood. This receptor was obtained from a human donor in good health. The CDR3 DNA sequence: TGTGCCAGCAGCTTAGAACTGAACACTGAAGCTTTCTTT. Amino acid sequence: CASSLELNTEAFF.